This is a list of T cell receptor beta chains from one sample in a study of cytomegalovirus exposure and HLA in healthy donors. TCRdb keeps only in-frame clones here, not all; method: immunoSEQ multiplex PCR. The sample totals under 200,000 clones. The material sequenced was PBMCs. These receptors came from a man aged 25-40 years in good health and CMV-seronegative. Both conserved end residues are part of each CDR3.

TRBJ1-2,TRBV30,CAWSVGQFYGYTF
TRBJ2-3,TRBV5-8,CASSPARDTRTDTQYF
TRBJ1-1,TRBV11-3,CASTRGGRHTEAFF
TRBJ2-7,TRBV5-1,CASSLNGVNSYEQYF
TRBJ1-5,TRBV27,CASSDAQGSRQPQHF
TRBJ2-3,TRBV6-5,CASSYQEGDTQYF
TRBJ2-1,TRBV19,CASSIVTGPYNEQFF
TRBJ2-5,TRBV10-2,CASSSPAGHLQETQYF
TRBJ1-5,TRBV5-5,CASSFLAGGSNQPQHF
TRBJ2-1,TRBV5-1,CASSLMQGSSYNEQFF
TRBJ2-7,TRBV30,CAWSRLAGDYEQYF
TRBJ2-2,TRBV9,CASSVSGELFF
TRBJ2-6,TRBV4-2,CASSQDQAHSGANVLTF
TRBJ1-1,TRBV2,CASNRDSPNTEAFF
TRBJ1-4,TRBV11-3,CASSFQGAGEKLFF
TRBJ2-5,TRBV5-4,CASSLGAVKETQYF
TRBJ1-1,TRBV19,CASSIGAGRARVEAFF
TRBJ1-5,TRBV19,CASSIQAAGQPQHF
TRBJ1-2,TRBV10-3,CAISESATGYGYTF
TRBJ1-5,TRBV7-2,CASSPQGAQQPQHF
TRBJ2-7,TRBV5-6,CASSLAPGTGLYGQYF
TRBJ2-5,TRBV5-1,CASSSGTGMDYQETQYF
TRBJ2-7,TRBV10-1,CASSMQTGSEQYF
TRBJ1-5,TRBV4-1,CASSQDARGNQPQHF
TRBJ1-4,TRBV5-4,CASSPGQLNEKLFF
TRBJ1-1,TRBV4-1,CASSQFVQETGEAFF
TRBJ2-7,TRBV18,CASSSGTSDTYEQYF
TRBJ1-5,TRBV5-1,CASSEGFSNQPQHF
TRBJ2-3,TRBV5-4,CASSLGAGGGGDTQYF
TRBJ2-7,TRBV5-1,CASSFRRSTGTKYEQYF
TRBJ1-2,TRBV9,CASSGGGGYTF